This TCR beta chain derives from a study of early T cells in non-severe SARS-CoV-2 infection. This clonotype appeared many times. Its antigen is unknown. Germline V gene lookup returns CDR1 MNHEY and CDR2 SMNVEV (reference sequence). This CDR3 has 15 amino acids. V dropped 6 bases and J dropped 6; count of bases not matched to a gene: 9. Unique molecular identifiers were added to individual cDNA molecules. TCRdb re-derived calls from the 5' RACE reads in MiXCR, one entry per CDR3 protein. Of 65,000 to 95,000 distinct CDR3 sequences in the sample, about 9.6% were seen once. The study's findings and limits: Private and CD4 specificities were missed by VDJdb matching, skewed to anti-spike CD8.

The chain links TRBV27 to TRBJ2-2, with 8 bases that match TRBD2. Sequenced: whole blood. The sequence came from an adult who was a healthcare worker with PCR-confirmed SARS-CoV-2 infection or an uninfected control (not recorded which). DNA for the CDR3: TGTGCCAGCAGCCCCTATGGCGGGAGGCCCGGGGAGCTGTTTTTT. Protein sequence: CASSPYGGRPGELFF.